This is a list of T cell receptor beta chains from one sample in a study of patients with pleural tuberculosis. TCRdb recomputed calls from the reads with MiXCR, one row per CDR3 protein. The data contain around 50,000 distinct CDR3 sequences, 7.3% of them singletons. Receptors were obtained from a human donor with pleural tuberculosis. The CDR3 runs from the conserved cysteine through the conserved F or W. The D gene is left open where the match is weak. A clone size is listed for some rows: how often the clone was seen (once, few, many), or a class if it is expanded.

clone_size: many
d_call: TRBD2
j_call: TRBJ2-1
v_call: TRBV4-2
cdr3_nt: TGTGCCAGCAGCCAAGCTAGCGGGAGTTACAATGAGCAGTTCTTC
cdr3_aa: CASSQASGSYNEQFF

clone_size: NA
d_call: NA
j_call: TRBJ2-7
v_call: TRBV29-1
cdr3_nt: TGCAGAACGACTTTAGGAGTTTCTATCCACGAGCAGTACTTC
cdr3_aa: CRTTLGVSIHEQYF

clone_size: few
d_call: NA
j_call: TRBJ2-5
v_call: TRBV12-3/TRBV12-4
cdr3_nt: TGTGCCAGCAACGGGGGCCCGGGGTGGTCGGAGACCCAGTACTTC
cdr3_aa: CASNGGPGWSETQYF

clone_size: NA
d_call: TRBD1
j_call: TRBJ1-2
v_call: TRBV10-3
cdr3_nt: TGTGCCATCACAGGGGGCGACTATGGCTACACCTTC
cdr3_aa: CAITGGDYGYTF

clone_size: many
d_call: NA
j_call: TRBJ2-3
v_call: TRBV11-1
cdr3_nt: TGTGCCAGCAGCTTCCGGGCCCAGGGAGATACGCAGTATTTT
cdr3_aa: CASSFRAQGDTQYF

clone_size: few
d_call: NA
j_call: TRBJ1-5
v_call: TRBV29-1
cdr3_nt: TGCAGCGTTGAATTAGGGGGAAATCAGCCCCAGCATTTT
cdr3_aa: CSVELGGNQPQHF

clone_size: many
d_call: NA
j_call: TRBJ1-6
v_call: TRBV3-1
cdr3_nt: TGTGCCAGCAGCCAAACAGGGAATAATTCACCCCTCCACTTT
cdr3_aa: CASSQTGNNSPLHF

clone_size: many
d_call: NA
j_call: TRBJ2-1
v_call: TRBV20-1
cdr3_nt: TGCAGTGCTAGCCCAGCCAGGGGGGCGCGGAATGAGCAGTTCTTC
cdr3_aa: CSASPARGARNEQFF

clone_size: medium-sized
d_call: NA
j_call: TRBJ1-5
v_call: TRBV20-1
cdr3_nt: TGCAGTGCTCAACGTTTCGCTACGGGCAATCAGCCCCAGCATTTT
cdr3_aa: CSAQRFATGNQPQHF

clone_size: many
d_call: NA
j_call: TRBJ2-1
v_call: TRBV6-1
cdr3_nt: TGTGCCAGCAATGAGGGCGAAGCCTACAATGAGCAGTTCTTC
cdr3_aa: CASNEGEAYNEQFF

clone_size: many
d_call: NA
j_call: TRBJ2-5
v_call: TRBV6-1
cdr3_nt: TGTGCCAGCAGCTTCCAGCTGGCGCAAGAGACCCAGTACTTC
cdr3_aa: CASSFQLAQETQYF

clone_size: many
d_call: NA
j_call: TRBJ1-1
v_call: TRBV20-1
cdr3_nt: TGCAGTGCTGAGCTGAATACTGAAGCTTTCTTT
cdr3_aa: CSAELNTEAFF

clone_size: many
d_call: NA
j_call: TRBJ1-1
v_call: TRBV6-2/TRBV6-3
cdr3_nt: TGTGCCTTGCCAGCAGTTATTTTGCCAGAAGCTTTCTTT
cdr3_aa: CALPAVILPEAFF

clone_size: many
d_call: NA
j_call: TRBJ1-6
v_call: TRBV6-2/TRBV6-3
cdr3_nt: TGTGCCAGCAGTTATCAAGGCTTCACTTCACCCCTCCACTTT
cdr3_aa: CASSYQGFTSPLHF

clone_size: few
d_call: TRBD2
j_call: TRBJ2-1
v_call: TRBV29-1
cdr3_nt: TGCAGCGTTACGGGAGGGCAGGGTGAGCAGTTCTTC
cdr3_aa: CSVTGGQGEQFF

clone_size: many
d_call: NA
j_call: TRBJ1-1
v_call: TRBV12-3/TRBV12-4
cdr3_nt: TGTGCCAGCAGCTCAATAACGGGCACTGAAGCTTTCTTT
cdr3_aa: CASSSITGTEAFF

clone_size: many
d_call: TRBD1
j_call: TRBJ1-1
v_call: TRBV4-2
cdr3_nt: TGTGCCAGCAGCCTTGCCCAGGGGGGATTGACTGAAGCTTTCTTT
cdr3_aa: CASSLAQGGLTEAFF

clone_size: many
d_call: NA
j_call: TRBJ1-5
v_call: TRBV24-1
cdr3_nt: TGTGCCACCAGTGATGGTTGGCAGCCCCAGCATTTT
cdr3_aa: CATSDGWQPQHF

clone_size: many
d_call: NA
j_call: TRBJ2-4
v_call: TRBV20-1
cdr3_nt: TGCAGTGCTACCTTGACTCCCGGGATTCAGTACTTC
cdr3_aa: CSATLTPGIQYF

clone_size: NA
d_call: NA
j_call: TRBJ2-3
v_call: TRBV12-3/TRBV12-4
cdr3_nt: TGTGCCAGCAGTTTGGCCGCCCCCCGTGGGTATTTT
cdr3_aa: CASSLAAPRGYF

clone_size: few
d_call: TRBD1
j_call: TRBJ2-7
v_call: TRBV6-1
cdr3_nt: TGTGCCAGCATCCCCCAGGGGGCGGTCTACGAGCAGTACTTC
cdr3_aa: CASIPQGAVYEQYF

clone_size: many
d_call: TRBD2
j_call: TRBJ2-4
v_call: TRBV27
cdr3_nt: TGTGCCAGCAGTTTATCACTGACTAGCGGAAACATTCAGTACTTC
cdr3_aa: CASSLSLTSGNIQYF

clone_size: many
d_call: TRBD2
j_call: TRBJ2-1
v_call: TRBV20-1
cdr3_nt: TGCAGTGCTAGACCGGGACTAGCGGGGTCATCCTACAATGAGCAGTTCTTC
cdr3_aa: CSARPGLAGSSYNEQFF

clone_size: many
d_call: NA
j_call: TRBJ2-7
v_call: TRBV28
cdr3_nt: TGTGCCAGCAGTTTGCCGCCAGAGTCTAGCATTTACTACGAGCAGTACTTC
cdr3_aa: CASSLPPESSIYYEQYF

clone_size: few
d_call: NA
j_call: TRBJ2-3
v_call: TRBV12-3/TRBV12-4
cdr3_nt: TGTGCCACCCGGACTGAGCGGAGCACAGATACGCAGTATTTT
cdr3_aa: CATRTERSTDTQYF

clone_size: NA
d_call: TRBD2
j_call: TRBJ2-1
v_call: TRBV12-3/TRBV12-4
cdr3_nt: TGTGCCAGCAGTTTATTAGCGGGATACCACAATGAGCAGTTCTTC
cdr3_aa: CASSLLAGYHNEQFF

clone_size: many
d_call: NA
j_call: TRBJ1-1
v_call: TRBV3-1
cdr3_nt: TGTGCCAGCAGCCAAGCTTACACCCGAGGGAGAGAAGCTTTCTTT
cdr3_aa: CASSQAYTRGREAFF

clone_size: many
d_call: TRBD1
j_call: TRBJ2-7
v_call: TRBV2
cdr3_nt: TGTGCCAGCAGCGTGGACAGGGATGACGAGCAGTACTTC
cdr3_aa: CASSVDRDDEQYF

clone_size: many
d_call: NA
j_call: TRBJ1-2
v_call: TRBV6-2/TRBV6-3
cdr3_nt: TGTGCCAGCACTTTGGACGGAACTAACTATGGCTACACCTTC
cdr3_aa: CASTLDGTNYGYTF

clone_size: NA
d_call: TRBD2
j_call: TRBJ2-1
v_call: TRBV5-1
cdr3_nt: TGCGCCAGCAGCTTAAAGCGGGAAAACAATGAGCAGCTCTTC
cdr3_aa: CASSLKRENNEQLF

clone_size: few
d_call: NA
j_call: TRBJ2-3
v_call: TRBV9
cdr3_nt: TGTGCCAGCAGCGTAAAGGAGATCCACTCCACAGATACGCAGTATTTT
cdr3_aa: CASSVKEIHSTDTQYF

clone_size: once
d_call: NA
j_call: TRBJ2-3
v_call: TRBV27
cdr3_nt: TGTGCCAGCAGTTTATCAGCTAGCACAGATATGCAGTATTTC
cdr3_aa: CASSLSASTDMQYF

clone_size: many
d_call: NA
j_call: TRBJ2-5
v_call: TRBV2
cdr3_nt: TGTGCCAGCAGTGAGAGGATCCAAGAGACCCAGTACTTC
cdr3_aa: CASSERIQETQYF

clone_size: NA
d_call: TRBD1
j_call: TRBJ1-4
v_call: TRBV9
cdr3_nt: TGTGCCAGTAGCGCCGGGACAGGGGATGAAAAACTGTTTTTT
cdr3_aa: CASSAGTGDEKLFF

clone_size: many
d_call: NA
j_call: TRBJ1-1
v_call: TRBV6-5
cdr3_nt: TGTGCCAGCAGTTACTCGTTTTTGAACACTGAAGCTTTCTTT
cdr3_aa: CASSYSFLNTEAFF

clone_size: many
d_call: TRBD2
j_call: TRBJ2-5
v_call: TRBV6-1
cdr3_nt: TGTGCCAGCAGTGATGTCAGGACTAGCGGAGAGACCCAGTACTTC
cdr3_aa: CASSDVRTSGETQYF

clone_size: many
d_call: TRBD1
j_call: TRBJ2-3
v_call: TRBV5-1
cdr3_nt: TGCGCCAGCAGCGGGACAGGGGGCGCAGATACGCAGTATTTT
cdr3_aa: CASSGTGGADTQYF

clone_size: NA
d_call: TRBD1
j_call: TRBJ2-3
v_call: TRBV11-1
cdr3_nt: TGTGCCAGCAGCTTGGACAGGAACACAGATACGCAGTATTTT
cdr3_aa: CASSLDRNTDTQYF

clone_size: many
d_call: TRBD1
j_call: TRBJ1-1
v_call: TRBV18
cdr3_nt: TGTGCCAGCTCACCTCAGGGGGCACGGACTGAAGCTTTCTTT
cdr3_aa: CASSPQGARTEAFF

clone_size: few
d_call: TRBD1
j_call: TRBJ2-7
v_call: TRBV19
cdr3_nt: TGTGCCAGTCAGGGGGCGAACGACGAGCAGTACTTC
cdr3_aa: CASQGANDEQYF